The 10 T cell receptor beta chains reported below all come from one sample, sequenced in a study of CXCR3-negative and CXCR3-positive naive CD8 T cells. Through 5' RACE with UMI labels, the TRB cDNA libraries were prepared. No DNA is given; TCRdb re-called the 5' RACE reads and lists each CDR3 protein once. This repertoire includes some 50,000 distinct CDR3 sequences. The sequenced sample consisted of naive CXCR3- CD8+ T cells from blood. Subset given: CD45RO-CCR7+CD27+CD95- naive CD8+ T cells lacking CXCR3 (TNR3-). The receptors originated from a human donor in good health. Some clones in this sample may be carry-over from other donors' samples.

The chain has TRBV9 and TRBJ2-7; TCRdb proposes TRBD2, but this gene call is untestable without DNA. The germline V gene encodes CDR1 SGDLS and CDR2 YYNGEE. The CDR3 runs 15 residues. The CDR3 loop reads CASSVGTSGAYEQYF.

This rearrangement joins TRBV7-9 to TRBJ2-7. This CDR3 comprises 12 residues. Germline V gene data show CDR1 as SEHNR and CDR2 as FQNEAQ (reference sequence). CDR3 amino acids: CASSLRSYEQYF.

The chain couples TRBV28 to TRBJ2-7; TCRdb designates TRBD1, a call that cannot be tested without DNA. CDR1 and CDR2 from the germline V gene are MDHEN and SYDVKM. The CDR3 has 13 residues. CDR3 loop: CASSSPDRQEQYF.

The chain joins TRBV9 to TRBJ2-1; as DNA is missing, the TRBD2 call by TCRdb cannot be tested. Germline CDR1 and CDR2: SGDLS and YYNGEE. This CDR3 is 20 amino acids long. CDR3 protein: CASSVGPLLAGGLKVNEQFF.

V and J are TRBV7-6 and TRBJ2-3; TCRdb's D call, TRBD2, is unchecked because there is no DNA. In germline, CDR1 is SGHVS, CDR2 FNYEAQ. This CDR3 spans 13 amino acids. The CDR3 is CASSRGPPDTQYF.

V usage is TRBV5-1 and J usage is TRBJ2-1. From germline, CDR1 is SGHRS and CDR2 YFSETQ. The CDR3 runs to 14 residues. The CDR3 sequence is CASSLSDGYNEQFF.

The J gene is TRBJ2-3, the V gene TRBV7-6; TCRdb's assignment of TRBD1 cannot be checked, as there is no DNA. Germline-derived CDR1 and CDR2 are SGHVS and FNYEAQ. CDR3 size: 18 residues. The CDR3 spells CASSFDPRGGDGLDTQYF.

The chain joins TRBV29-1 to TRBJ1-3. CDR3 length equals 14 residues. In germline, CDR1 is SQVTM, CDR2 ANQGSEA. The chain's CDR3 is CSVEDPDSGNTIYF.

The chain joins TRBV5-1 to TRBJ2-7; TCRdb reports TRBD1, a call that lacks DNA to check it against. CDR3 size: 14 residues. Germline V CDR1 and CDR2: SGHRS, YFSETQ. CDR3 protein: CASSLQGKTYEQYF.

The chain employs TRBV20-1 and TRBJ2-1. CDR3 size: 15 residues. Germline V gene lookup returns CDR1 DFQATT and CDR2 SNEGSKA (reference sequence). The CDR3 sequence is CSASDGGSSYNEQFF.